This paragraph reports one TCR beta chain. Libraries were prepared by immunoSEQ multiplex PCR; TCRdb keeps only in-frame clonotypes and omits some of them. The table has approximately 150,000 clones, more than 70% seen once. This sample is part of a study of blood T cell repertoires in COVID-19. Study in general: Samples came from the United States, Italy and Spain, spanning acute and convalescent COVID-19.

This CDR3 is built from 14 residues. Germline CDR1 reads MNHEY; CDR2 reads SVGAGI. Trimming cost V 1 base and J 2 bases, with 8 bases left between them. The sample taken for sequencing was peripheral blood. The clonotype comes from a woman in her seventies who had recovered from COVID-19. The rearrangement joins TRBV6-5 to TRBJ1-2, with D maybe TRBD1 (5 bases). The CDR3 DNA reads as TGTGCCAGCAGTTACTTCCGGGGGAACTATGGCTACACCTTC. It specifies CASSYFRGNYGYTF.